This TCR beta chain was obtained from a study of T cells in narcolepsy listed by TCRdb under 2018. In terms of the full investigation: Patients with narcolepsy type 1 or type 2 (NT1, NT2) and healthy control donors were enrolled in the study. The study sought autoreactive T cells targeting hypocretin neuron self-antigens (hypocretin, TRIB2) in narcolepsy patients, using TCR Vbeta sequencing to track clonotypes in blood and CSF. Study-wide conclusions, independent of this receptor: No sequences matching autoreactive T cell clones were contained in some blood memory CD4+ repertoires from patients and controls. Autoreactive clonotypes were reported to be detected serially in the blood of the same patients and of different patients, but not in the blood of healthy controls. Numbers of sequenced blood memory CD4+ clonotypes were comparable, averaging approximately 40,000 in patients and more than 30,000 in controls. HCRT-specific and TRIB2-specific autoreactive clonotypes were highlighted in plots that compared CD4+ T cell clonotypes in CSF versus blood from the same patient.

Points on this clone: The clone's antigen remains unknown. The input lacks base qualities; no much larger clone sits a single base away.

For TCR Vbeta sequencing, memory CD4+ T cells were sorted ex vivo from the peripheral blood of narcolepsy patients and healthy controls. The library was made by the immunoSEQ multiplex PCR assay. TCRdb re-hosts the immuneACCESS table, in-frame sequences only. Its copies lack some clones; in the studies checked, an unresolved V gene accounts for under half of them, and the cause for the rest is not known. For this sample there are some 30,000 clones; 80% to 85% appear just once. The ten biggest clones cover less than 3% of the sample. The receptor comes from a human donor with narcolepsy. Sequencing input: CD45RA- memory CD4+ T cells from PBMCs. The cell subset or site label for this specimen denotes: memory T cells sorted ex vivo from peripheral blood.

CDR3 sequence: CASRGGQYNEQFF. The base sequence is TGTGCCAGCAGGGGAGGACAGTACAATGAGCAGTTCTTC. The chain links TRBV6-1 with TRBJ2-1; the D region may be TRBD1 or TRBD2, each matching 6 bases equally. Taken from cysteine to phenylalanine, the CDR3 has 13 residues. The entry retains the CDR3 DNA only, 39 bases that are in frame from base 1. CDR1 and CDR2, per the germline V gene, are MNHNS and SASEGT. Trimming costs V 6 bases and J 4 bases, and their ends lie 10 bases apart.